The 28 T cell receptor beta chains listed next were all sequenced from one sample in a study of CD8 T cells in ankylosing spondylitis. Study-wide points: Ankylosing spondylitis blood appeared to be characterized by a TCR beta motif of about 8 highly homologous variants.

TCRdb reprocessed the 5' RACE reads via MiXCR and lists one record per CDR3 protein. The table has about 800,000 distinct CDR3 sequences, about 12% seen once. Antigens for these TCRs are unknown. Sequencing was performed on blood, either unsorted or a sorted T cell fraction (not recorded which). These receptors all stem from a male donor with ankylosing spondylitis.

There are many counts of this clonotype. The rearrangement uses TRBV20-1 and TRBJ2-3, with 10 bases identical to TRBD1. The junction had 6 bases not matched to a gene; V was cut back by 6 bases and J by 3 bases. Germline V gene sequence: CDR1 DFQATT, CDR2 SNEGSKA (reference sequence). This CDR3 is 14 amino acids long. CDR3 amino acids: CSAGQGGVTDTQYF. The CDR3 coding sequence is TGCAGTGCAGGACAGGGGGGGGTGACAGATACGCAGTATTTT.

This clonotype was counted a few times. The rearrangement joins TRBV30 to TRBJ1-4; D not resolved. The ends were cut back, 0 bases at V and 10 bases at J, with 15 bases in the middle. The V gene's germline CDR1 is GTSNPN and CDR2 SVGIG (reference sequence). CDR3 size: 14 residues. The CDR3 bases are TGTGCCTGGAGTGTTTCTCACCGTCGTGGAAAACTGTTTTTT. It codes for CAWSVSHRRGKLFF.

This clonotype was counted many times. This chain joins TRBV10-1 and TRBJ2-4; no definite D call. The germline V gene has CDR1 WNHNN and CDR2 SYGVQD (reference sequence). The V end lost 0 bases, the J end lost 6 bases, and 3 bases lay between the germline ends. The CDR3 sequence is 12 residues long. Written as DNA, the CDR3 is TGCGCCAGCAGTGAGTCAGGAAACATTCAGTACTTC. This encodes CASSESGNIQYF.

There are many counts of this clonotype. V usage is TRBV20-1 and J usage is TRBJ2-7; no clear D gene. The ends were cut back, 3 bases at V and 3 bases at J, with 12 bases in the middle. CDR1 DFQATT and CDR2 SNEGSKA come from the germline V gene (reference sequence). The CDR3 runs to 13 residues. This CDR3 is CSASPRTIYEQYF. In nucleotides, the CDR3 is TGCAGTGCTAGCCCCAGAACTATCTACGAGCAGTACTTC.

This clonotype turned up a few times. This chain connects TRBV11-2 to TRBJ2-7; 8 bases are a match to TRBD2. Germline-derived CDR1 and CDR2 are SGHAT and FQNNGV. With 5 bases clipped from V and 0 bases from J, the junction kept 6 bases outside the gene matches. This CDR3 spans 15 amino acids. The CDR3 spells CASSPSSGNSYEQYF. The CDR3 DNA sequence: TGTGCCAGCAGCCCGAGTAGCGGGAACTCCTACGAGCAGTACTTC.

The J gene is TRBJ2-1, the V gene TRBV9; a possible D gene is TRBD2 (6 bases). There are 12 residues in the CDR3. V lost 3 bases to trimming and J lost 15 bases, with 16 bases between them. Looked up from germline, CDR1 is SGDLS and CDR2 is YYNGEE. For the CDR3, the DNA is TGTGCCAGCAGCGCGTATGCCGGGGAGGTGTTCTTC. This encodes CASSAYAGEVFF.

This clonotype occurred a few times. This chain connects TRBV11-2 to TRBJ1-2, with D hard to call. This CDR3 is built from 14 residues. Per germline, CDR1 SGHAT and CDR2 FQNNGV. V was pared by 1 base and J by 8 bases, with 14 bases between. The CDR3 is CASSLGTTRRGYTF. For the CDR3, the DNA is TGTGCCAGCAGCTTAGGAACCACCAGGAGGGGCTACACCTTC.

This clonotype has a handful of counts. The CDR3 reads CASSQDYGLGYTF. DNA for the CDR3: TGCGCCAGCAGCCAAGATTACGGACTTGGCTACACCTTC. The chain couples TRBV4-3 to TRBJ1-2; unclear D gene. V lost 0 bases and J lost 7, with 9 bases in between. The CDR3 sequence is 13 residues long. CDR1 LGHNA and CDR2 YSLEER come from the germline V gene.

This clonotype was detected only a few times. The rearrangement joins TRBV6-5 to TRBJ2-2; D call uncertain. Germline V gives CDR1 MNHEY, CDR2 SVGAGI. The CDR3 runs 15 residues. The V end was cut by 2 bases, the J end by 2 bases, with 9 bases between. The CDR3 loop reads CASSYLGVNTGELFF. CDR3 coding DNA: TGTGCCAGCAGTTACCTGGGTGTCAACACCGGGGAGCTGTTTTTT.

This clonotype was observed a few times. The V and J genes are TRBV20-1 and TRBJ2-7; D is ambiguous. Per germline, CDR1 DFQATT and CDR2 SNEGSKA (reference sequence). The CDR3 is 13 residues long. V lost 0 bases to trimming and J lost 3 bases, with 9 bases between them. Written as DNA, the CDR3 is TGCAGTGCTAGAGATGCGACATACTACGAGCAGTACTTC. This encodes CSARDATYYEQYF.

This chain uses TRBV7-4 with TRBJ2-1; 7 nucleotides line up with TRBD2. V was clipped by 8 bases and J by 3 bases; unmatched bases: 4. In germline, CDR1 is SGHVT, CDR2 SQSDAQ. The CDR3 is made up of 13 amino acids. The CDR3 DNA is TGTGCCAGCGAAAGGGACTACTACAATGAGCAGTTCTTC. The encoded protein is CASERDYYNEQFF.

The chain employs TRBV6-5 and TRBJ2-5; D may be TRBD2 (5 bases). This CDR3 is 15 amino acids long. Per the germline V gene, CDR1 is MNHEY and CDR2 is SVGAGI. V was cut by 2 bases and J by 5 bases, with 15 bases left in between. In DNA form, the CDR3 reads TGTGCCAGCAGTTACCAGCCGGCCTCGGGGGAGACCCAGTACTTC. The encoded protein is CASSYQPASGETQYF.

The V gene is TRBV20-1, the J gene TRBJ2-2, with 7 bases lining up with TRBD2. The CDR3 has 12 residues. CDR1 DFQATT and CDR2 SNEGSKA come from the germline V gene (reference sequence). With V trimmed by 6 bases and J by 3 bases, 1 base remained unmatched. The CDR3 loop is CSAAGDTGELFF. The CDR3 nucleotides read TGCAGTGCCGCGGGGGACACCGGGGAGCTGTTTTTT.

This clonotype was seen repeatedly, ten times or more. The chain is built from TRBV20-1 and TRBJ2-1; the D is unclear. The V end lost 1 base, the J end lost 1 base, and 8 bases lay between the germline ends. Germline assignment: CDR1 DFQATT and CDR2 SNEGSKA (reference sequence). The CDR3 consists of 14 residues. The DNA for the CDR3 is TGCAGTGCTAGAGGGCTCGCTTCCTACAATGAGCAGTTCTTC. Protein product: CSARGLASYNEQFF.

This clonotype has ten or more counts. V is TRBV4-2 and J is TRBJ1-1; D not resolved. Germline CDR1 and CDR2: LGHNA and YNFKEQ. V was shortened by 0 bases and J by 0 bases, with 8 bases between the two germline ends. The CDR3 is made up of 15 amino acids. The chain's CDR3 is CASSQETFMNTEAFF. The DNA of the CDR3 is TGTGCCAGCAGCCAAGAGACGTTCATGAACACTGAAGCTTTCTTT.

A few counts support this clonotype. J is TRBJ2-1 and V is TRBV10-1; 8 bases are shared with TRBD2. Unmatched junction bases numbered 3, after V lost 0 bases and J lost 2 bases. In germline, CDR1 is WNHNN, CDR2 SYGVQD (reference sequence). CDR3 size: 16 residues. The CDR3 spells CASSESPAGAYNEQFF. In DNA, the CDR3 is TGCGCCAGCAGTGAGTCCCCAGCGGGGGCCTACAATGAGCAGTTCTTC.

The chain carries TRBV5-1 and TRBJ2-2; 10 bases align to TRBD2. This CDR3 is built from 15 residues. V trimming: 4 bases; J trimming: 4 bases; junction bases outside the gene matches: 4. Germline CDR1 and CDR2: SGHRS and YFSETQ. CDR3 sequence (DNA): TGCGCCAGCAGCGAGCGGGAGGGTGGCACCGGGGAGCTGTTTTTT. Amino acid sequence: CASSEREGGTGELFF.

This clonotype was counted ten times or more. V gene TRBV29-1 combines with J gene TRBJ1-1; D is uncertain. V lost 5 bases and J 3 bases, leaving 10 bases between the germline ends. This CDR3 region has 12 residues. Per germline, CDR1 SQVTM and CDR2 ANQGSEA. DNA for the CDR3: TGCAGCGTTTGCCGGGATTACACTGAAGCTTTCTTT. Its translation: CSVCRDYTEAFF.

There are a few counts of this clonotype. The V and J genes are TRBV7-2 and TRBJ1-1; tentative D call: TRBD1 (6 bases). Germline V gene lookup returns CDR1 SGHTA and CDR2 FQGNSA. V was clipped by 5 bases and J by 4 bases, with 8 bases between them. CDR3 size: 12 residues. The CDR3 DNA reads as TGTGCCAGCAGCATGACAGGCACTGAAGCTTTCTTT. Translating it yields CASSMTGTEAFF. The full variable domain, rest sourced from reference TRBV7-2 and TRBJ1-1, is GAGVSQSPSNKVTEKGKDVELRCDPISGHTALYWYRQSLGQGLEFLIYFQGNSAPDKSGLPSDRFSAERTGGSVSTLTIQRTQQEDSAVYLCASSMTGTEAFFGQGTRLTVV.

V usage is TRBV28 and J usage is TRBJ2-4, with D perhaps being TRBD1 or TRBD2 (5 bases each). The CDR3 runs 14 residues. Trimming left V 5 bases short and J 0 bases short, with 8 bases between. Germline-derived CDR1 and CDR2 are MDHEN and SYDVKM. For the CDR3, the DNA is TGTGCCAGCAGTCGGGACCTAGCCAAAAACATTCAGTACTTC. Protein product: CASSRDLAKNIQYF. The full variable domain, rest sourced from reference TRBV28 and TRBJ2-4, is DVKVTQSSRYLVKRTGEKVFLECVQDMDHENMFWYRQDPGLGLRLIYFSYDVKMKEKGDIPEGYSVSREKKERFSLILESASTNQTSMYLCASSRDLAKNIQYFGAGTRLSVL.

This clonotype was seen at least ten times. CDR3 region: CSASLRLAGTDTQYF. The CDR3 DNA follows: TGCAGTGCTAGTTTGAGACTAGCGGGCACAGATACGCAGTATTTT. V usage is TRBV20-1 and J usage is TRBJ2-3; TRBD2 aligns across 9 bases. V was clipped by 3 bases and J by 1 base; unmatched bases: 5. The germline gives CDR1 DFQATT, CDR2 SNEGSKA (reference sequence). The CDR3 spans 15 residues.

V and J are TRBV18 and TRBJ1-4; D ambiguous. The CDR3 totals 13 residues. Germline V lookup: CDR1 KGHSH, CDR2 LQKENI. Between the trimmed V and J ends, which lost 5 bases and 8 bases, there was a span of 12 bases. The CDR3 region is CASSTTAWEKLFF. CDR3 sequence (DNA): TGTGCCAGCTCAACAACTGCATGGGAAAAACTGTTTTTT.

This clonotype was detected ten times or more. The chain recombines TRBV20-1 with TRBJ2-3; 7 bases are a match to TRBD2. The V segment lost 2 bases and the J segment 1 base; nucleotides outside the gene matches: 0. The CDR3 is made up of 13 amino acids. Germline V CDR1 and CDR2: DFQATT, SNEGSKA (reference sequence). The DNA for the CDR3 is TGCAGTGCTAGACTAGCGGGCACAGATACGCAGTATTTT. Encoded protein: CSARLAGTDTQYF.

V is TRBV12-3 or TRBV12-4 and J is TRBJ2-1, with 9 bases lining up with TRBD1. CDR3 size: 14 residues. Trimming cost V 3 bases and J 8 bases; bases outside gene matches: 5. In nucleotides, the CDR3 is TGTGCCAGCAGTTTCCAACAGGGGGCCTATGAGCAGTTCTTC. Amino acid sequence: CASSFQQGAYEQFF.

This clonotype showed up many times. V is TRBV20-1 and J is TRBJ2-7, with a weak D call TRBD1 (6 bases). CDR3 size: 11 residues. CDR1 is DFQATT and CDR2 is SNEGSKA in the germline V gene (reference sequence). Trimming cost V 4 bases and J 7 bases, with 11 bases left between them. CDR3 in amino acids: CSATGVREQYF. The CDR3 DNA reads as TGCAGTGCTACAGGGGTGCGTGAGCAGTACTTC.

The J gene is TRBJ1-1, the V gene TRBV20-1; D is ambiguous. Germline V CDR1 and CDR2: DFQATT, SNEGSKA (reference sequence). With 1 base removed from V and 1 base from J, the gap between germline ends came to 7 bases. The CDR3 is made up of 13 amino acids. The CDR3: CSARALPNTEAFF. The CDR3 DNA reads as TGCAGTGCTAGAGCCCTCCCGAACACTGAAGCTTTCTTT.

The table lists this clonotype with a few counts. The V and J genes are TRBV12-3 or TRBV12-4 and TRBJ2-1; TRBD2 might be the D (5 bases). V gave up 3 bases and J gave up 4 bases, with 10 bases separating them. The CDR3 covers 14 residues. For the CDR3, the DNA is TGTGCCAGCAGTTTCGGACTCAAATACAATGAGCAGTTCTTC. It yields the protein CASSFGLKYNEQFF.

The chain combines TRBV29-1 with TRBJ2-5; 10 bases agree with TRBD1. V lost 7 bases and J lost 7; bases outside the gene matches: 18. Germline V CDR1 and CDR2: SQVTM, ANQGSEA. This CDR3 region has 16 residues. The CDR3 DNA reads TGCAGCGCCTGGGGGGACAGGGGAGGCAAGAGTTTGACCCAGTACTTC. Amino acids: CSAWGDRGGKSLTQYF.